One and the same sample provided the 15 T cell receptor beta chains below, sequenced in a study of cytomegalovirus exposure and HLA in healthy donors. Researchers ran the PCR with 60 Vbeta and 13 Jbeta primers. The repertoire was sequenced with immunoSEQ multiplex PCR; TCRdb's copy has only in-frame clones and lacks some. The sample lists over 110,000 clones, about 79% occurring once. Sequencing was carried out using PBMCs. The receptors shown here come from a male donor in good health and CMV-seronegative.

As DNA, the CDR3 is TGTGCCAGCAGCGCGCCGGGACTAGCAACCACAGATACGCAGTATTTT. Residues: CASSAPGLATTDTQYF. The chain employs TRBV11-2 and TRBJ2-3; 9 nucleotides line up with TRBD2. Germline V lookup: CDR1 SGHAT, CDR2 FQNNGV. This CDR3 is 16 amino acids long. V lost 5 bases to trimming and J lost 2 bases; unmatched junction nucleotides: 8. Combining the CDR3 with reference TRBV11-2 and TRBJ2-3 gives the whole variable domain EAGVAQSPRYKIIEKRQSVAFWCNPISGHATLYWYQQILGQGPKLLIQFQNNGVVDDSQLPKDRFSAERLKGVDSTLKIQPAKLEDSAVYLCASSAPGLATTDTQYFGPGTRLTVL.

This chain connects TRBV21-1 to TRBJ2-7; TRBD1 reflects the table's D call only, with no check against the DNA. TRBV21-1 is a known pseudogene. The CDR3 has 20 residues. CDR3 sequence: CASSKVLRDSVKPEPYEQYF. The CDR3 coding sequence is TGTGCCAGCAGCAAAGTTCTCCGGGACAGCGTAAAACCGGAGCCCTACGAGCAGTACTTC.

The rearrangement uses TRBV27 and TRBJ2-5; 8 nucleotides match TRBD2. The CDR3 is 14 amino acids. CDR1 and CDR2 (germline): MNHEY, SMNVEV (reference sequence). V was clipped by 5 bases and J by 4 bases; unmatched bases: 6. CDR3: CASSPGTRGETQYF. The CDR3 DNA is TGTGCCAGCAGTCCAGGGACTAGGGGAGAGACCCAGTACTTC.

J is TRBJ2-1 and V is TRBV4-1; 7 bases agree with TRBD2. CDR3 length: 16 residues. Germline V gene sequence: CDR1 MGHRA, CDR2 YSYEKL. V dropped 0 bases and J dropped 5; count of bases not matched to a gene: 7. The CDR3 DNA reads TGCGCCAGCAGCCAAGAGGGGGAGGGCCTAGACAATGAGCAGTTCTTC. Amino acids: CASSQEGEGLDNEQFF.

The chain employs TRBV4-1 and TRBJ1-3; no reliable D call. Deletions cut 1 base from V and 4 bases from J, with 17 bases between. The germline V gene encodes CDR1 MGHRA and CDR2 YSYEKL. This CDR3 is built from 17 residues. The CDR3 protein is CASSQGSGSPPGNTIYF. CDR3 coding DNA: TGCGCCAGCAGCCAAGGTTCGGGATCCCCCCCCGGAAACACCATATATTTT.

V is TRBV5-4 and J is TRBJ2-3; 10 bases fit TRBD2. V shed 4 bases, J shed 1 base, and the junction held 15 bases outside the gene matches. This CDR3 comprises 19 residues. Germline CDR1 is SGHNT and CDR2 is YYREEE (reference sequence). As DNA, the CDR3 is TGTGCCAGCAGCCTGGAGGGGGTCAGCGGGAGGGTAGGCACAGATACGCAGTATTTT. This translates into CASSLEGVSGRVGTDTQYF.

The chain couples TRBV6-5 to TRBJ2-7; 9 bases map to TRBD1. This CDR3 is built from 13 residues. Looked up from germline, CDR1 is MNHEY and CDR2 is SVGAGI. V trimming: 8 bases; J trimming: 0 bases; junction bases outside the gene matches: 2. This CDR3 reads CASGQGNSYEQYF. For the CDR3, the DNA is TGTGCCAGCGGACAGGGGAACTCCTACGAGCAGTACTTC.

The chain combines TRBV19 with TRBJ2-7; 11 bases agree with TRBD1. The CDR3 spans 14 residues. V shed 5 bases, J shed 3 bases, and the junction held 3 bases outside the gene matches. Germline V gene sequence: CDR1 LNHDA, CDR2 SQIVND (reference sequence). The CDR3 DNA sequence: TGTGCCAGTAGTTCGGGACAGGGGGGCTACGAGCAGTACTTC. Its translation is CASSSGQGGYEQYF.

The V gene is TRBV10-3, the J gene TRBJ1-5; D remains ambiguous. V shed 5 bases and J shed 2 bases, with 7 bases lying between them. This CDR3 spans 13 amino acids. Germline V CDR1 and CDR2: ENHRY, SYGVKD. In DNA, the CDR3 is TGTGCCATCAGTCCCGGGGGCAATCAGCCCCAGCATTTT. It yields the protein CAISPGGNQPQHF.

J is TRBJ2-4 and V is TRBV1; the table's D call TRBD1 went unverified against the DNA. TRBV1 is tagged as a pseudogene. This CDR3 has 16 amino acids. This chain's CDR3 is CTSSPLRGQGGNIQYF. DNA for the CDR3: TGCACCAGCAGCCCCCTTAGGGGACAGGGCGGAAACATTCAGTACTTC.

This clone was picked up one time. This rearrangement joins TRBV21-1 to TRBJ2-3; the listed D gene, TRBD2, was not tested against the DNA. TRBV21-1 is given as a pseudogene. The CDR3 extends over 19 amino acids. The CDR3 region has the DNA TGTGCCAGCAGCTTTTGCAGGGAGAAGCGGGAGGGCGGCACAGATACGCAGTATTTT. Its protein product is CASSFCREKREGGTDTQYF.

The chain joins TRBV7-9 to TRBJ1-1, with 7 bases aligning to TRBD1. V dropped 3 bases and J dropped 1; count of bases not matched to a gene: 2. The germline CDR1 and CDR2 sequences are SEHNR and FQNEAQ (reference sequence). The CDR3 runs 14 residues. CDR3 region: CASSLGQKNTEAFF. The CDR3 region has the DNA TGTGCCAGCAGCTTGGGACAGAAGAACACTGAAGCTTTCTTT.

This chain uses TRBV11-2 with TRBJ2-1; the match to TRBD2 covers 9 bases. The V gene end was trimmed by 5 bases and the J gene end by 7 bases; junction bases not matched to a gene: 9. The CDR3 loop spans 15 amino acids. Per the germline V gene, CDR1 is SGHAT and CDR2 is FQNNGV. The CDR3 loop reads CASSLVGGRGNEQFF. The CDR3 nucleotides read TGTGCCAGCAGCCTGGTGGGCGGGAGGGGGAATGAGCAGTTCTTC.

The V call is TRBV10-3, the J call TRBJ2-7; D is unclear. The CDR3 runs to 13 residues. CDR1 is ENHRY and CDR2 is SYGVKD in the germline V gene. V was pared by 5 bases and J by 6 bases, with 14 bases between. The DNA for the CDR3 is TGTGCCATCAGTTTTCTAAATCTGCGCGAGCAGTACTTC. It codes for CAISFLNLREQYF.

For this clone: Other nucleotide sequences in the sample specify the same CDR3. The rearrangement links TRBV7-2 to TRBJ1-1; D is perhaps TRBD1 (5 bases). Germline CDR1 is SGHTA and CDR2 is FQGNSA. V lost 2 bases and J 2 bases, leaving 9 bases between the germline ends. CDR3 length: 14 residues. In DNA form, the CDR3 reads TGTGCCAGCAGCTTACCAGGGATCAACACTGAAGCTTTCTTT. It translates to CASSLPGINTEAFF.